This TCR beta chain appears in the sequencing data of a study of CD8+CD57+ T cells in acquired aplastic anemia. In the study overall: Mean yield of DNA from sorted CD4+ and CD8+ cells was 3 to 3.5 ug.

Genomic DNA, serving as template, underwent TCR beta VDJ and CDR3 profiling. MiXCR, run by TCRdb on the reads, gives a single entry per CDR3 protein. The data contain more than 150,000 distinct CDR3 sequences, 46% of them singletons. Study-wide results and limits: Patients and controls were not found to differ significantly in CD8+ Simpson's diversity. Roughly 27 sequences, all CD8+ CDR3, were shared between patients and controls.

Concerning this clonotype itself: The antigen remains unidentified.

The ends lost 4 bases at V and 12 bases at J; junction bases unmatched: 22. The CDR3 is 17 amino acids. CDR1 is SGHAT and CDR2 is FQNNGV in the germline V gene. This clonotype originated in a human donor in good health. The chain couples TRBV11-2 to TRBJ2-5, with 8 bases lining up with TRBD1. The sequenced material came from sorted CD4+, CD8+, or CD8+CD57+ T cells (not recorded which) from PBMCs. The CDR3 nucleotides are TGTGCCAGCAGCTCGGGATCCCAGGGGGCGCGATGGGTGAACAAGTACTTC. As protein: CASSSGSQGARWVNKYF.